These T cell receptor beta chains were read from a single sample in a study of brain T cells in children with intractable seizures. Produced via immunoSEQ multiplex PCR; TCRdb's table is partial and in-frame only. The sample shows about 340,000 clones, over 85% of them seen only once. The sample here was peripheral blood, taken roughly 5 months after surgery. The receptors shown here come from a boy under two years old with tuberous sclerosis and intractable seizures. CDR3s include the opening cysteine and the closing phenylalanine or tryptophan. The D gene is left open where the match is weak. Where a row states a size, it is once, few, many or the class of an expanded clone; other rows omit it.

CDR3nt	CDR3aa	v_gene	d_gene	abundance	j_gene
TGCGCCAGCCACGACGCCCCTAGCGTCGAGCAGTACTTC	CASHDAPSVEQYF	TRBV5-1	.	.	TRBJ2-7
TGTGCCAGCAGCCAATACCCTTTAAGGGACACACGAAATTCACCCCTCCACTTT	CASSQYPLRDTRNSPLHF	TRBV3-1/TRBV3-2	.	.	TRBJ1-6
TGTGCCAGCAGTCGCGGACAGCTCGAAGAGACCCAGTACTTC	CASSRGQLEETQYF	TRBV5-6	.	.	TRBJ2-5
TGTGCCAGCAGCCAAGTCGAGGCCCCCTGGCCCAAAAACATTCAGTACTTC	CASSQVEAPWPKNIQYF	TRBV3-1/TRBV3-2	.	.	TRBJ2-4
TGTGCCAGCAGCCAAGAGGGAAATTCACCCCTCCACTTT	CASSQEGNSPLHF	TRBV3-1/TRBV3-2	.	.	TRBJ1-6
TGTGCCAGCAGGCAGGGTACCTACGAGCAGTACTTC	CASRQGTYEQYF	TRBV6-5	.	.	TRBJ2-7
TGCGCCAGCAGCCTAGGCCCAGGGGCCACAGATACGCAGTATTTT	CASSLGPGATDTQYF	TRBV5-1	.	.	TRBJ2-3
TGTGCCAGCAGTGTTGGGTGGGCCTCCTACAATGAGCAGTTCTTC	CASSVGWASYNEQFF	TRBV2	.	.	TRBJ2-1
TGTGCCAGCAGTTCCAGGGCAAACTATGGCTACACCTTC	CASSSRANYGYTF	TRBV27	.	.	TRBJ1-2
TGTGCCAGCAGCCAAAACGTTCGGGTGGTCGGCGAAAACACCATATATTTT	CASSQNVRVVGENTIYF	TRBV7-9	.	.	TRBJ1-3
TGTGCCAGCAATTTAGGGAACAGGGGCCGATCTAATGAAAAACTGTTTTTT	CASNLGNRGRSNEKLFF	TRBV2	TRBD1	.	TRBJ1-4
TGTGCCTGGAGTGTTGGTGTGGGCTACACCTTC	CAWSVGVGYTF	TRBV30	.	.	TRBJ1-2
TGTGCCAGCAGCGCCGCCGGGGCTAGCCGGGCCTACAATGAGCAGTTCTTC	CASSAAGASRAYNEQFF	TRBV9	.	.	TRBJ2-1
TGCGCCAGCAGCCAAGTACAGGGGACAGCCTACGAGCAGTACTTC	CASSQVQGTAYEQYF	TRBV4-1	TRBD1	.	TRBJ2-7
TGTGCCAGCTCGCTTGACAGTAGCAATCAGCCCCAGCATTTT	CASSLDSSNQPQHF	TRBV18	.	.	TRBJ1-5
TGTGCCTCTACCCGGGGCGGGGCCCTCTACAATGAGCAGTTCTTC	CASTRGGALYNEQFF	TRBV19	.	.	TRBJ2-1
TGTGCCAGCCGGAACTCCAGGGGACAAGAGACCCAGTACTTC	CASRNSRGQETQYF	TRBV5-5	.	.	TRBJ2-5
TGTGCTAGTGGTTTGGGAGGGGCCTCGGTTGGGGCCAACGTCCTGACTTTC	CASGLGGASVGANVLTF	TRBV12-5	.	.	TRBJ2-6
TGTGCCAGCAGTTACCGGGGGGTCCTGAACACTGAAGCTTTCTTT	CASSYRGVLNTEAFF	TRBV6-2/TRBV6-3	.	.	TRBJ1-1
TGTGCCAGTAGCAGACTAGCGGGACCCTCCTACAATGAGCAGTTCTTC	CASSRLAGPSYNEQFF	TRBV19	TRBD2	once	TRBJ2-1
TGTGCCAGCAGCCCCCGACGTTTAGCGGGGGGGCCTCGACGCTACGAGCAGTACTTC	CASSPRRLAGGPRRYEQYF	TRBV7-9	TRBD2	.	TRBJ2-7
TGTGCCAGCAGCCATCGAGACCCGACCAACTATGGCTACACCTTC	CASSHRDPTNYGYTF	TRBV5-4	.	.	TRBJ1-2
TGTGCCAGCAGCTTACTGTCCGGCAACTATGGCTACACCTTC	CASSLLSGNYGYTF	TRBV7-8	.	.	TRBJ1-2
TGTGCCAGCAGCTTGGGACTAGCGGGGGCCTACGAGCAGTACTTC	CASSLGLAGAYEQYF	TRBV5-5	TRBD2	.	TRBJ2-7
TGTGCCAGCAGCTTGAAGACAGTCGGTGAAAAACTGTTTTTT	CASSLKTVGEKLFF	TRBV5-6	.	.	TRBJ1-4
TGTGCCAGCAGCTTACCGCATAGACCGACAGGGCGGATAGATACTGAAGCTTTCTTT	CASSLPHRPTGRIDTEAFF	TRBV5-4	TRBD1	once	TRBJ1-1
TGTGCCAGCAGCTTGGCGGGACTGAACACCGGGGAGCTGTTTTTT	CASSLAGLNTGELFF	TRBV7-3	.	.	TRBJ2-2
TGCGCCAGCAGCCACGGGGGGAACACTGAAGCTTTCTTT	CASSHGGNTEAFF	TRBV4-1	.	.	TRBJ1-1
TGTGCCAGCAGCTTTCGGCTTCTGGGTGGCTACACCTTC	CASSFRLLGGYTF	TRBV5-8	.	.	TRBJ1-2
TGTGCCAGCAGATCCGGGACAGGGGTTCATGGCTACACCTTC	CASRSGTGVHGYTF	TRBV6-7	TRBD1	.	TRBJ1-2
TGTGCCAGCAGCCTGCAGGTCGGAAACACCATATATTTT	CASSLQVGNTIYF	TRBV3-1/TRBV3-2	.	.	TRBJ1-3
TGTGCCAGCAGCTTAGACGGGCAGCTCTATGGCTACACCTTC	CASSLDGQLYGYTF	TRBV11-2	.	.	TRBJ1-2
TGTGCCAGCAGCTTAAGTTACGCAGTGTGGGGACAGGGGGGGACTGAAGCTTTCTTT	CASSLSYAVWGQGGTEAFF	TRBV7-8	TRBD1	.	TRBJ1-1
TGTGCCATCCCCCACCGGGACTGGGGGACTGAAGCTTTCTTT	CAIPHRDWGTEAFF	TRBV2	.	.	TRBJ1-1
TGTGCCACCAGTGATTTTTGGCTAGCGGGCACAGATACGCAGTATTTT	CATSDFWLAGTDTQYF	TRBV24-1	TRBD2	.	TRBJ2-3
TGTGCCAGCAGCCCGGGGGGTTATACCTACAATGAGCAGTTCTTC	CASSPGGYTYNEQFF	TRBV2	TRBD2	.	TRBJ2-1
TGCAGCGTGGCCGGGGGGCTTAGGGAGGGCTACACCTTC	CSVAGGLREGYTF	TRBV29-1	.	.	TRBJ1-2
TGCAGCGTTGCGTGGGGGGCGGCTGAAGCTTTCTTT	CSVAWGAAEAFF	TRBV29-1	.	.	TRBJ1-1
TGTGCCAGCAGCGTCAGAAAGTTAGGGGCCTACAATGAGCAGTTCTTC	CASSVRKLGAYNEQFF	TRBV9	.	.	TRBJ2-1
TGTGCCAGCAGCCCGCTTGCATCGGGTGCTGGGACTGAAGCTTTCTTT	CASSPLASGAGTEAFF	TRBV7-6	.	.	TRBJ1-1
TGTGCCTGGAGTGTACAAACTAGCGGGACCAGGGAGACCCAGTACTTC	CAWSVQTSGTRETQYF	TRBV30	TRBD2	.	TRBJ2-5
TGTGCTAGCGCGGTCACAGATACGCAGTATTTT	CASAVTDTQYF	TRBV12-5	.	.	TRBJ2-3
TGTGCCTGGAGTGTAACCCTCTGGGACAGGGGAGGCACAGATACGCAGTATTTT	CAWSVTLWDRGGTDTQYF	TRBV30	TRBD1	.	TRBJ2-3
TGTGCCAGCAGCTCGCCTTCCTCAGGATTACCCACAGATACGCAGTATTTT	CASSSPSSGLPTDTQYF	TRBV7-9	.	.	TRBJ2-3
TGTGCCAGCTCACCCGGTCATACGGGGAACACTGAAGCTTTCTTT	CASSPGHTGNTEAFF	TRBV18	.	once	TRBJ1-1